The 20 T cell receptor beta chains in this list originate from one sample, sequenced in a study of T cell repertoires in cytomegalovirus infection. MiXCR, applied by TCRdb to the reads, yields one record per CDR3 protein. The data contain some 230,000 distinct CDR3 sequences, roughly 20% of them singletons. Sample: CD8+ T cells from PBMCs. These receptors came from a human donor in good health (CMV status not recorded). Some clones in this sample may be carry-over from other donors' samples.

This chain joins TRBV2 and TRBJ2-5; TRBD2 matches at 12 bases. Germline V lookup: CDR1 SNHLY, CDR2 FYNNEI. The CDR3 extends over 17 amino acids. V shed 2 bases and J 1 base; nucleotides not matched to a gene: 5. In nucleotides, the CDR3 is TGTGCCAGCAGTGAAATTACACTAGCGGGGGGCCAAGAGACCCAGTACTTC. This sequence encodes CASSEITLAGGQETQYF.

This clonotype was observed a few times. The J gene is TRBJ2-7, the V gene TRBV11-2; no definite D call. V shed 7 bases and J shed 1 base, with 14 bases lying between them. The CDR3 totals 14 residues. From germline, CDR1 is SGHAT and CDR2 FQNNGV. Here the CDR3 reads CASTRYTASYEQYF. As DNA, the CDR3 is TGTGCCAGCACCCGATACACAGCTTCCTACGAGCAGTACTTC.

The rearrangement links TRBV25-1 to TRBJ2-7, with no clear D. With 6 bases removed from V and 4 bases from J, the gap between germline ends came to 13 bases. CDR1 and CDR2 (germline): MGHDK, SYGVNS. There are 13 residues in the CDR3. CDR3 sequence (DNA): TGTGCCAGCAGCCACCTCTCAATTTACGAGCAGTACTTC. It codes for CASSHLSIYEQYF.

The rearrangement joins TRBV4-1 to TRBJ1-1; 9 bases map to TRBD1. V was pared by 0 bases and J by 8 bases, with 1 base of the junction left unmatched. The CDR3 runs 13 residues. Germline CDR1 and CDR2: MGHRA and YSYEKL. The DNA of the CDR3 is TGCGCCAGCAGCCAAGAACAGGGGGCCGAAGCTTTCTTT. The encoded protein is CASSQEQGAEAFF.

This clonotype turned up a few times. The chain couples TRBV5-4 to TRBJ2-4; TRBD2 matches at 10 bases. Trimming took 2 bases from V and 9 from J; bases not matched to a gene: 8. This CDR3 is 15 amino acids long. Germline-derived CDR1 and CDR2 are SGHNT and YYREEE (reference sequence). The CDR3, as DNA: TGTGCCAGCAGCTTAGACCCTAGCGGGGGAGGCATTCAGTACTTC. It codes for CASSLDPSGGGIQYF.

This clonotype appeared many times. The chain has TRBV7-2 and TRBJ1-6; no definite D call. V was shortened by 1 base and J by 0 bases, with 7 bases between the two germline ends. Germline loops: CDR1 SGHTA, CDR2 FQGNSA. There are 16 residues in the CDR3. Here the CDR3 DNA reads TGTGCCAGCAGCTTAGAGTCCCCCTCCTATAATTCACCCCTCCACTTT. It is translated as CASSLESPSYNSPLHF.

Regarding this clonotype: This could be a read error, since a much larger clone is one nucleotide away. The chain links TRBV7-6 to TRBJ2-3; maybe TRBD1 (5 bases). The CDR3 sequence is 14 residues long. Germline V lookup: CDR1 SGHVS, CDR2 FNYEAQ. The CDR3 here is CVSRKGPEADTQYF. The CDR3 DNA follows: TGTGTCAGCCGGAAGGGGCCAGAGGCAGATACGCAGTATTTT. Filled out from reference TRBV7-6 and TRBJ2-3, the complete variable domain reads GAGVSQSPRYKVTKRGQDVALRCDPISGHVSLYWYRQALGQGPEFLTYFNYEAQQDKSGLPNDRFSAERPEGSISTLTIQRTEQRDSAMYRCVSRKGPEADTQYFGPGTRLTVL.

The V call is TRBV7-6, the J call TRBJ1-4, with 10 bases that match TRBD1. CDR1 and CDR2 (germline): SGHVS, FNYEAQ. CDR3 length equals 15 residues. V trimming: 4 bases; J trimming: 7 bases; junction bases outside the gene matches: 6. The CDR3 is CASSSSDRGVEKLFF. As DNA, the CDR3 is TGTGCCAGCAGCTCTTCGGACAGGGGGGTTGAAAAACTGTTTTTT.

The genes are TRBV9 and TRBJ2-1, with D possibly TRBD2 on 5 matching bases. CDR3 length equals 15 residues. The germline gives CDR1 SGDLS, CDR2 YYNGEE. Trimming pared 3 bases from V and 3 bases from J, leaving 13 bases between. The CDR3 region is CASSAPGMGYNEQFF. In DNA, the CDR3 is TGTGCCAGCAGCGCCCCGGGAATGGGCTACAATGAGCAGTTCTTC.

This clonotype was recorded at least ten times. V usage is TRBV11-2 and J usage is TRBJ2-7; no reliable D call. Germline loops: CDR1 SGHAT, CDR2 FQNNGV. The V end was cut by 6 bases, the J end by 6 bases, with 12 bases between. The CDR3 runs to 12 residues. As DNA, the CDR3 is TGTGCCAGCAGTCCCAAGATGGTCGAGCAGTACTTC. Protein: CASSPKMVEQYF. The full variable domain, completed using reference TRBV11-2 and TRBJ2-7, is EAGVAQSPRYKIIEKRQSVAFWCNPISGHATLYWYQQILGQGPKLLIQFQNNGVVDDSQLPKDRFSAERLKGVDSTLKIQPAKLEDSAVYLCASSPKMVEQYFGPGTRLTVT.

The table lists this clonotype with many counts. The gene calls are TRBV6-5 and TRBJ2-2; the match to TRBD1 covers 8 bases. The CDR3 is 17 amino acids. The V segment lost 0 bases and the J segment 1 base; nucleotides outside the gene matches: 4. In germline, CDR1 is MNHEY, CDR2 SVGAGI. CDR3 loop: CASSYSETGENTGELFF. The CDR3 DNA reads as TGTGCCAGCAGTTACTCCGAGACAGGGGAGAACACCGGGGAGCTGTTTTTT.

This clonotype was detected many times. V and J are TRBV7-2 and TRBJ1-3; D unclear. Trimming took off 4 bases at V and 0 bases at J, with 10 bases between the two ends. CDR3 length: 15 residues. CDR1 and CDR2 (germline): SGHTA, FQGNSA. The CDR3 coding sequence is TGTGCCAGCAGCTCGGACGGATCCTCTGGAAACACCATATATTTT. Protein sequence: CASSSDGSSGNTIYF.

This clonotype appeared a few times. CDR3 sequence (DNA): TGTGCCAGCAGCTTAGATTGGCCAGCCCCGGTCACCGGGGAGCTGTTTTTT. It codes for CASSLDWPAPVTGELFF. The chain has TRBV11-2 and TRBJ2-2, with D hard to call. The germline V gene encodes CDR1 SGHAT and CDR2 FQNNGV. The CDR3 runs to 17 residues. The V end lost 0 bases, the J end lost 4 bases, and 15 bases lay between the germline ends.

In this sample, this clonotype turned up a few times. The chain uses TRBV29-1 and TRBJ2-5; TRBD1 might be the D (5 bases). CDR1 is SQVTM, CDR2 ANQGSEA, per germline. V was shortened by 6 bases and J by 1 base, with 18 bases between the two germline ends. This CDR3 is 15 amino acids long. The CDR3 loop reads CSVGLSGRGQETQYF. CDR3 bases: TGCAGCGTCGGATTGTCAGGAAGGGGCCAAGAGACCCAGTACTTC. Drawing the rest from reference TRBV29-1 and TRBJ2-5, the complete variable domain is SAVISQKPSRDICQRGTSLTIQCQVDSQVTMMFWYRQQPGQSLTLIATANQGSEATYESGFVIDKFPISRPNLTFSTLTVSNMSPEDSSIYLCSVGLSGRGQETQYFGPGTRLLVL.

This chain connects TRBV20-1 to TRBJ1-1, with 8 bases identical to TRBD1. The CDR3 length is 14 residues. The germline CDR1 and CDR2 sequences are DFQATT and SNEGSKA (reference sequence). V was pared by 0 bases and J by 5 bases, with 5 bases of the junction left unmatched. The DNA for the CDR3 is TGCAGTGCTAGAGATCCACAGGGGGGAACTGAAGCTTTCTTT. Its protein product is CSARDPQGGTEAFF.

This clonotype was counted only a few times. This chain joins TRBV7-6 and TRBJ2-2; 7 positions match TRBD1. J lost 2 bases, V lost 4 bases, and 13 bases had no gene match. The germline V gene has CDR1 SGHVS and CDR2 FNYEAQ. The CDR3 covers 18 residues. This CDR3 is CASSSPKVRGPNTGELFF. As DNA, the CDR3 is TGTGCCAGCAGCTCTCCGAAAGTGAGGGGGCCTAACACCGGGGAGCTGTTTTTT.

The gene calls are TRBV7-7 and TRBJ2-5; unclear D gene. The CDR3 is 13 amino acids. Trimming took 5 bases from V and 7 from J, leaving 14 bases between them. Germline CDR1 is SSHAT and CDR2 is FNYEAQ (reference sequence). The CDR3 region has the DNA TGTGCCAGCAGCCCCAAGTCTGATGGGACCCAGTACTTC. Its translation is CASSPKSDGTQYF.

This clonotype turned up a few times. V is TRBV28 and J is TRBJ1-1; D is undetermined. The V and J ends lost 1 base and 3 bases respectively, with 6 bases between them. The CDR3 extends over 13 amino acids. Germline V gene lookup returns CDR1 MDHEN and CDR2 SYDVKM. The CDR3 DNA sequence: TGTGCCAGCAGTTTATACGCGGACACTGAAGCTTTCTTT. Protein: CASSLYADTEAFF.

In this sample, this clonotype turned up many times. The rearrangement joins TRBV7-2 to TRBJ1-1; TRBD1 might be the D (6 bases). V dropped 4 bases and J dropped 0 bases, with 18 bases sitting between them. CDR3 length: 17 amino acids. Germline assignment: CDR1 SGHTA and CDR2 FQGNSA. CDR3 in amino acids: CASSSIPGVHLNTEAFF. The CDR3 DNA reads TGTGCCAGCAGCTCGATCCCAGGGGTTCATTTGAACACTGAAGCTTTCTTT.

Concerning this clonotype: This may be a read error, as it is one base from a much larger clone. The chain is built from TRBV7-8 and TRBJ2-3, with D unresolved. V was shortened by 5 bases and J by 2 bases, with 14 bases between the two germline ends. CDR1 is SGHVS, CDR2 FQNEAQ, per germline. The CDR3 length is 15 residues. The CDR3 DNA is TGTGCCAGCAGCCCTTTGGTGGGAACCACAGATACGCAGTATTTT. Translating it yields CASSPLVGTTDTQYF.